The TCR beta chain under discussion was sequenced for a study of blood T cell repertoires in COVID-19. Study-level background: The United States, Italy and Spain were the sources of the acute and convalescent COVID-19 samples. T cells, B-cell-depleted T cells, or PBMCs provided the cDNA or gDNA that served as material.

Original data processing: From reference gene primer amplification, estimates of nucleated cell counts were derived. TCRdb keeps only in-frame clones here, not all; method: immunoSEQ multiplex PCR. The V and J calls and clone size were taken over from that table, and D and trimming were inferred from the DNA. The table shows about 97,000 clones, with about 91% occurring only once. V dropped 3 bases and J dropped 9 bases, with 14 bases sitting between them. The CDR3 totals 14 residues. Per germline, CDR1 MDHEN and CDR2 SYDVKM. The sequenced sample was peripheral blood. The chain is built from TRBV28 and TRBJ2-2, with a tentative D call TRBD2 (5 bases). This clonotype originated in a man aged 45-60 years with acute or convalescent COVID-19. The chain's CDR3 is CASSLILAGRELFF. The CDR3 DNA is TGTGCCAGCAGTTTGATCTTAGCCGGGAGGGAGCTGTTTTTT.